Included here is one T cell receptor (beta chain) sequence, with context. This clone was picked up one time. Its cognate antigen has yet to be identified. The input lacks base qualities; no much larger clone sits a single base away. The data were obtained in a study of blood T cell repertoires in COVID-19 (dated by TCRdb to 2020 to 2022). Background for the entire study: Collaborator samples came from the United States, Italy and Spain and covered acute and convalescent phases of COVID-19. The material from the prospective study consisted of cDNA or gDNA derived from T cells, B-cell-depleted T cells, or PBMCs. The dataset comprised deeply sampled blood TCRbeta repertoires from subjects exposed to, actively infected with, or recovered from COVID-19. A freely available public database, intended as a resource for researchers studying the immune response to SARS-CoV-2, is where the repertoires were released. Where available, HLA class I and class II types were taken from metadata supplied by the sample provider and were not determined by assay-based typing. Nearly every sample came with metadata listing a de-identified subject ID, COVID-19 status, age in years and sex. Samples came from the ongoing ImmuneRACE study (first 160 participants) plus 1,254 subjects from 6 global collaborators.

CDR1 and CDR2 were assigned from the germline V gene (reference sequence) as SEHNR and FQNEAQ. Spanning cysteine to phenylalanine, the CDR3 consists of 15 amino acids. Only CDR3 DNA remains: 45 bases, in frame from the first base. Compared with germline, V lacks 3 bases and J lacks 10 bases; bases without a gene match: 8. Beyond this particular receptor, the publication reports: How much clinical and demographic metadata was included differed by source and by participant, and the metadata was provided uncurated.

In the prospective study, participants were about 18 to 95 years old, resided in 24 geographic areas of the United States, and were enrolled through a virtual design. To assign participants to cohorts, the prospective study relied on clinical history that participants themselves reported in a screening survey and a study questionnaire. Recovered participants in ImmuneRACE Cohort 3 were defined by two consecutive negative NP/OP PCR tests, clearance by a healthcare professional, or resolution of symptoms. In the prospective study, whole blood, serum and a nasopharyngeal or oropharyngeal swab were collected from each participant by mobile phlebotomists. Over a roughly two-month period, participants in the prospective study had the option of providing additional blood draws and questionnaires. Prospective study blood samples were shipped either frozen or at room temperature before DNA extraction. TCRbeta CDR3 regions were amplified from genomic DNA by means of the immunoSEQ Assay, a bias-controlled multiplex PCR. The authors' analysis ran thus. The number of nucleated cells in each sample was estimated by amplification of reference gene primers within the assay. To quantify the absolute abundance of each unique TCRbeta CDR3 rearrangement, sequence reads were collapsed and filtered. For each sample, productive Simpson clonality was calculated by taking the square root of Simpson's diversity index across productive rearrangements. In TCRdb, the immuneACCESS table is reduced to in-frame sequences with V and J assigned. These tables do not hold every clone; where another copy was compared, an unresolved V gene accounts for under half, and the others remain unexplained. That table supplies the V and J calls and clone size; D and trimming were determined from the DNA. Here the sample has around 280,000 clones; around 90% occur a single time. 1.5% to 2% of the sample is in the top ten clones.

The chain employs TRBV7-9 and TRBJ1-6; 8 central bases correspond to TRBD1. The sample was PBMCs or T cells enriched from blood (not recorded which). This clonotype was sampled from a woman aged 40 to 55 who had recovered from COVID-19. The CDR3 corresponds to CASSLSQGAGSPLHF. The sequenced DNA: TGTGCCAGCAGCTTGTCTCAGGGGGCTGGATCACCCCTCCACTTT.